Shown below are 18 T cell receptor beta chains from a single sample sequenced in a study of blood T cell repertoires in COVID-19. Some clones are missing from TCRdb's copy, which holds only in-frame ones; the method was immunoSEQ multiplex PCR. The sample records 150,000 to 200,000 clones, about four fifths being singletons. The specimen was PBMCs or T cells enriched from blood (not recorded which). These receptor sequences come from a middle-aged man who had recovered from COVID-19.

The chain links TRBV5-3 to TRBJ2-7; D may be TRBD2 (7 bases). TRBV5-3 is given ORF status, its function remaining uncertain. The CDR3 extends over 17 amino acids. The germline V and J ends were trimmed by 4 bases and 0 bases, with 20 bases remaining between them. The CDR3 DNA reads TGTGCCAGAAGCCCCGAGGGCGGGGGCCCCCACTCCTACGAGCAGTACTTC. It translates to CARSPEGGGPHSYEQYF.

The CDR3 is CASSLLAANTGELFF. DNA for the CDR3: TGTGCCAGCAGCCTACTAGCGGCGAACACCGGGGAGCTGTTTTTT. V is TRBV3-1 (or the pseudogene TRBV3-2) and J is TRBJ2-2, with 8 bases lining up with TRBD2. Germline CDR1 and CDR2: LGHDT and YNNKEL (reference sequence). The CDR3 is 15 residues long. Trimming took 4 bases from V and 0 from J; bases not matched to a gene: 1.

This chain joins TRBV10-2 and TRBJ2-7; 7 nucleotides align to TRBD1. CDR1 and CDR2 (germline): WSHSY, SAAADI. The CDR3 covers 15 residues. J was trimmed by 0 bases and V by 4 bases; bases with no gene match: 6. The CDR3 sequence is CASSGPGQSSYEQYF. DNA for the CDR3: TGCGCCAGCAGTGGTCCGGGACAGAGCTCCTACGAGCAGTACTTC.

The chain uses TRBV27 and TRBJ1-4; 8 nucleotides line up with TRBD1. J lost 3 bases, V lost 0 bases, and 12 bases had no gene match. The CDR3 is 19 amino acids. Germline loops: CDR1 MNHEY, CDR2 SMNVEV (reference sequence). The CDR3 DNA sequence: TGTGCCAGCAGTTTATCGGGCCCGGGCAGGGGGCGATCTAATGAAAAACTGTTTTTT. It specifies CASSLSGPGRGRSNEKLFF.

This clone was seen only once. The chain couples TRBV5-5 to TRBJ1-1; a weak D match, TRBD1 (5 bases). The V and J ends lost 8 bases and 0 bases respectively, with 14 bases between them. There are 14 residues in the CDR3. CDR1 is SGHKS and CDR2 is YYEKEE in the germline V gene (reference sequence). The CDR3 coding sequence is TGTGCCAGTCACACCAGGGTAATGAACACTGAAGCTTTCTTT. Translating gives CASHTRVMNTEAFF.

The chain joins TRBV6-1 to TRBJ2-7; tentative D call: TRBD1 (5 bases). The V gene's germline CDR1 is MNHNS and CDR2 SASEGT. Trimming shortened V by 0 bases and J by 5 bases, and 8 bases separated the two germline ends. The CDR3 totals 13 residues. CDR3 DNA sequence: TGTGCCAGCAGTGAAGCAGGGGCGCACGAGCAGTACTTC. Its translation is CASSEAGAHEQYF.

The chain employs TRBV9 and TRBJ1-3, with D possibly TRBD1 on 5 matching bases. The CDR3 has 16 residues. CDR1 and CDR2 from the germline V gene are SGDLS and YYNGEE. Deletions cut 4 bases from V and 5 bases from J, with 19 bases between. In DNA form, the CDR3 reads TGTGCCAGCAGCCTCGACCTTGGGGGGATTAGAAACACCATATATTTT. This translates into CASSLDLGGIRNTIYF.

J is TRBJ1-1 and V is TRBV5-1, with D unresolved. The CDR3 consists of 14 residues. Germline V gene lookup returns CDR1 SGHRS and CDR2 YFSETQ. V lost 0 bases and J lost 4, with 10 bases in between. CDR3 residues: CASSLGVAGTEAFF. The DNA for the CDR3 is TGCGCCAGCAGCTTGGGGGTCGCGGGCACTGAAGCTTTCTTT.

This clone was observed once. The CDR3 DNA sequence: TGTGCCTGGAATGTCGGGGGTAACACTGAAGCTTTCTTT. Translation: CAWNVGGNTEAFF. The chain joins TRBV30 to TRBJ1-1; maybe TRBD1 (5 bases). V was shortened by 4 bases and J by 2 bases, with 11 bases between the two germline ends. The length of the CDR3 is 13 residues. Germline V gene data show CDR1 as GTSNPN and CDR2 as SVGIG (reference sequence).

The chain has TRBV20-1 and TRBJ1-5; D not resolved. Between the trimmed V and J ends, which lost 3 bases and 11 bases, there was a span of 11 bases. Per the germline V gene, CDR1 is DFQATT and CDR2 is SNEGSKA (reference sequence). This CDR3 region has 11 residues. The CDR3 protein is CSASRERTQHF. CDR3 bases: TGCAGTGCTAGTCGGGAAAGGACCCAGCATTTT.

CDR3 in DNA: TGTGCCAGCAGTGAATTAAGGGCGGGGAGCACTGAAGCTTTCTTT. Translation gives CASSELRAGSTEAFF. V is TRBV6-1 and J is TRBJ1-1; D gene uncertain. V gave up 2 bases and J gave up 4 bases, with 14 bases separating them. Germline V CDR1 and CDR2: MNHNS, SASEGT. This CDR3 comprises 15 residues.

The chain couples TRBV19 to TRBJ2-6; no definite D call. The CDR3 is 15 residues long. The germline CDR1 and CDR2 sequences are LNHDA and SQIVND (reference sequence). V lost 6 bases and J 0 bases, leaving 9 bases between the germline ends. The CDR3 DNA is TGTGCCAGTAGCCGTGGCACCTCTGGGGCCAACGTCCTGACTTTC. The encoded protein is CASSRGTSGANVLTF.

V is TRBV19 and J is TRBJ1-1; D not resolved. This CDR3 has 16 amino acids. Germline values: CDR1 LNHDA, CDR2 SQIVND (reference sequence). Trimming took off 3 bases at V and 5 bases at J, with 19 bases between the two ends. This CDR3 is CASSISGRGPGTEAFF. In DNA form, the CDR3 reads TGTGCCAGTAGTATTTCGGGGAGAGGCCCGGGAACTGAAGCTTTCTTT.

The rearrangement uses TRBV10-3 and TRBJ1-4, with 12 bases identical to TRBD1. The CDR3 runs to 18 residues. The germline CDR1 and CDR2 sequences are ENHRY and SYGVKD. V gave up 6 bases and J gave up 7 bases; unmatched junction bases: 15. The CDR3: CAISAGTGGIGSGEKLFF. CDR3 coding DNA: TGTGCCATCAGCGCCGGGACAGGGGGCATCGGTTCGGGTGAAAAACTGTTTTTT.

The genes are TRBV5-4 and TRBJ1-2; maybe TRBD1 (5 bases). Deletions cut 3 bases from V and 6 bases from J, with 12 bases between. The CDR3 is 13 amino acids. Germline-derived CDR1 and CDR2 are SGHNT and YYREEE (reference sequence). CDR3 sequence (DNA): TGTGCCAGCAGCTCCAGGGTCTATCATGGCTACACCTTC. It translates to CASSSRVYHGYTF.

In this sample, this clone turned up once. The V and J genes are TRBV15 and TRBJ2-1, with 7 bases identical to TRBD2. The CDR3 consists of 18 residues. Germline-derived CDR1 and CDR2 are LNHNV and YYDKDF (reference sequence). J gave up 0 bases and V 0 bases, and 8 bases lay outside the gene matches. The CDR3 DNA sequence: TGTGCCACCAGCAGAGATGGGGCTAGCGGTAGCTCCTACAATGAGCAGTTCTTC. This encodes CATSRDGASGSSYNEQFF.

The chain uses TRBV11-2 and TRBJ1-2, with 9 bases fitting TRBD1. With 5 bases clipped from V and 7 bases from J, the junction kept 5 bases outside the gene matches. The CDR3 is 13 amino acids. Per the germline V gene, CDR1 is SGHAT and CDR2 is FQNNGV. Here the CDR3 DNA reads TGTGCCAGCAGCGCAGGACAGGGGTTTGGCTACACCTTC. Amino acids: CASSAGQGFGYTF.

The rearrangement uses TRBV7-3 and TRBJ2-2; D is perhaps TRBD2 (6 bases). This CDR3 contains 16 residues. CDR1 is SGHTA and CDR2 is FQGTGA in the germline V gene. The V gene lost 5 bases and the J gene lost 5 bases, with 18 bases spanning the gap. The CDR3, as DNA: TGTGCCAGCAGCCAAACACCGGGGGTACGGACCGGGGAGCTGTTTTTT. This codes for CASSQTPGVRTGELFF.